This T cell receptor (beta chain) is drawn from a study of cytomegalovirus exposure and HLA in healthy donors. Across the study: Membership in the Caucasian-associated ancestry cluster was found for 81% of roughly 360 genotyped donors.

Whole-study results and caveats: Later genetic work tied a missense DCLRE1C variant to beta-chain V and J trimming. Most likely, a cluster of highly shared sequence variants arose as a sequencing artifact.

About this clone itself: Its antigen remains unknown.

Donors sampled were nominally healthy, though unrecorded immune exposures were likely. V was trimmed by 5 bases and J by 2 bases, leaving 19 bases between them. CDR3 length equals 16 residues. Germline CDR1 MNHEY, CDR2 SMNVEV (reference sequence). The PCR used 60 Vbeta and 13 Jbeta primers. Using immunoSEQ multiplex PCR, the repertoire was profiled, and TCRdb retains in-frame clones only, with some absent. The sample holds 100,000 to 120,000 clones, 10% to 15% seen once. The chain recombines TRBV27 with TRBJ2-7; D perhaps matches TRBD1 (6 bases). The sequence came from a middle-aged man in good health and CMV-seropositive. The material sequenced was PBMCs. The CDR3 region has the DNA TGTGCCAGCAGTCCAAACCTCTACAGGGTTCCCTACGAGCAGTACTTC. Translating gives CASSPNLYRVPYEQYF.